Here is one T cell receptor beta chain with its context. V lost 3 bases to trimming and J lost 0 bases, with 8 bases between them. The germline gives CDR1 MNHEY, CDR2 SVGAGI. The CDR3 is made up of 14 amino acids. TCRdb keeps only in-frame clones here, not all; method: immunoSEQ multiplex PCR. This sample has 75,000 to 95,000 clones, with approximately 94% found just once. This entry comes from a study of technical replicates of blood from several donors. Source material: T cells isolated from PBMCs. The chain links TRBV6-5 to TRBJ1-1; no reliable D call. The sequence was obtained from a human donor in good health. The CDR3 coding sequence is TGTGCCAGCAGTTATCAGCGGATGAACACTGAAGCTTTCTTT. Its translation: CASSYQRMNTEAFF.